Listed below are T cell receptor beta chains from one sample, sequenced in a study of shared clonotypes between healthy human individuals. TCRdb's table, derived via immunoSEQ multiplex PCR, lists solely in-frame clones and lacks some. Counted here are under 1 million clones, about 96% occurring once; the ten biggest clones make up less than 0.25%. The sequencing sample was made of naive CD8+ T cells sorted from blood. These receptors all stem from a young man in good health. The CDR3 runs from the conserved cysteine through the conserved F or W. Fields, in order: J gene, clone size, V gene, D gene, CDR3 protein, CDR3 DNA. The D gene is left open where the match is weak. Clone size appears in some rows only: once, few, many, or a class for an expanded clone.

TRBJ2-5,.,TRBV9,TRBD2,CASSSGLVLYF,TGTGCCAGCAGCTCGGGACTAGTCTTGTACTTC
TRBJ2-7,.,TRBV27,TRBD2,CASSRGDEQYF,TGTGCCAGCAGTCGGGGGGACGAGCAGTACTTC
TRBJ2-7,.,TRBV19,TRBD1,CASSIGTGPYEQYF,TGTGCCAGTAGTATTGGGACAGGGCCCTACGAGCAGTACTTC
TRBJ1-4,.,TRBV2,.,CAWQRKRNEKLFF,TGTGCCTGGCAAAGGAAGAGAAATGAAAAACTGTTTTTT
TRBJ2-7,.,TRBV6-1,.,CASSEASLSLFYEQYF,TGTGCCAGCAGTGAAGCTTCCTTAAGCTTGTTCTACGAGCAGTACTTC
TRBJ2-1,.,TRBV11-2,.,CASSLEFAGHNEQFF,TGTGCCAGCAGCTTAGAGTTCGCAGGACACAATGAGCAGTTCTTC
TRBJ2-1,.,TRBV5-1,.,CASSLAGTNYNEQFF,TGCGCCAGCAGCTTGGCCGGGACCAATTACAATGAGCAGTTCTTC
TRBJ2-3,.,TRBV4-1,.,CASSQSQARADTQYF,TGCGCCAGCAGCCAAAGTCAGGCGAGGGCAGATACGCAGTATTTT
TRBJ2-5,.,TRBV5-1,.,CASSLTPRETQYF,TGCGCCAGCAGCCTCACCCCTCGGGAGACCCAGTACTTC
TRBJ2-3,once,TRBV7-7,.,CASSLVGGIADTQYF,TGTGCTAGCAGCTTGGTGGGGGGTATAGCAGATACGCAGTATTTT